The T cell receptor (beta chain) under discussion was sequenced for a study of T cells in Graves' hyperthyroidism and ophthalmopathy. This clonotype has a handful of counts. Clinical symptoms, serum thyroxine, TRAb, thyroid ultrasound and orbital computed tomography informed diagnoses. Germline CDR1 and CDR2: SNHLY and FYNNEI. The CDR3 has 14 residues. Trimming removed 11 bases at V and 6 bases at J, with 19 bases between. Researchers amplified the TCR beta CDR3 regions from RNA transcripts. HTBI primers drove first-round RT-PCR of the TCR CDR3. Each CDR3 protein gets one entry after TCRdb re-called the multiplex PCR reads with MiXCR. Altogether about 360,000 distinct CDR3 sequences are present, more than 20% being singletons, with the ten largest covering roughly 80%.

V usage is TRBV2 and J usage is TRBJ2-2; D tentatively fits TRBD1 or TRBD2 (7 bases each). This receptor was obtained from a man aged 45-65 years with Graves' hyperthyroidism. Sequences were obtained from blood. CDR3 residues: CAGRRQGGAGELFF. As DNA, the CDR3 is TGTGCCGGCCGTCGGCAGGGGGGGGCCGGGGAGCTGTTTTTT.